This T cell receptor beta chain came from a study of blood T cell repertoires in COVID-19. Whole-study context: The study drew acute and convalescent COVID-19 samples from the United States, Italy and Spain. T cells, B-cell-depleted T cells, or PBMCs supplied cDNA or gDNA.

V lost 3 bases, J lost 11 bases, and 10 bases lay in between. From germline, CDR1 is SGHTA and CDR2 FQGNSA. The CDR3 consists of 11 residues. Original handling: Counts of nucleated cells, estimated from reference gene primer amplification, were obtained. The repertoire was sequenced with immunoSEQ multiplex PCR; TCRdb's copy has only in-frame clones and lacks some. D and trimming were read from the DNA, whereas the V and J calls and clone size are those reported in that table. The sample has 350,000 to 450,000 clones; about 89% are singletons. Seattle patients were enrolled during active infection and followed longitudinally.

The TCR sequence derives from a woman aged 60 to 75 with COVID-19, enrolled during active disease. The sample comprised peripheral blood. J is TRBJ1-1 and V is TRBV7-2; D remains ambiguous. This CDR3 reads CASSLPDEAFF. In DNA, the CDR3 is TGTGCCAGCAGCTTGCCCGATGAGGCTTTCTTT.